The clone carrying this T cell receptor (beta chain) was recorded many times. Its target is unknown. Amplified regions were TCR beta CDR3 sequences from RNA transcripts. The HTBI set primed first-round TCR CDR3 RT-PCR. TCRdb reanalysed the multiplex PCR reads using MiXCR and keeps one entry per CDR3 protein. The sample includes around 490,000 distinct CDR3 sequences, around 20% of them seen just once. This entry belongs to a study of T cells in Graves' hyperthyroidism and ophthalmopathy. Overall study context: Peripheral blood was drawn at first diagnosis, prior to all treatment.

Points from the study as a whole: Ophthalmopathy and stable hyperthyroidism were separated by a 13 V-J model.

CDR3 size: 16 residues. V shed 1 base and J shed 5 bases, with 17 bases lying between them. Germline CDR1 reads SGHNT; CDR2 reads YENEEA. The chain carries TRBV11-3 and TRBJ2-5, with D perhaps matching TRBD1 (6 bases). This TCR was sampled from a man in his forties or fifties with Graves' ophthalmopathy. Material for sequencing was blood. CDR3 loop: CASSLGAGQLGETQYF. Written as DNA, the CDR3 is TGTGCCAGCAGCTTAGGAGCCGGACAGTTGGGGGAGACCCAGTACTTC.